The 31 T cell receptor beta chains below come from one sample, sequenced in a study of control samples from healthy donors and cancer patients. The table came from immunoSEQ multiplex PCR; TCRdb's copy has only in-frame clones and leaves some out. The table includes about 180,000 clones, approximately 94% detected once. The specimen sequenced was blood. All receptors derive from a woman under 30 in good health.

The chain recombines TRBV10-3 with TRBJ2-7; possible D gene TRBD2, 6 bases. The V end was cut by 2 bases, the J end by 3 bases, with 11 bases between. This CDR3 region has 14 residues. Per germline, CDR1 ENHRY and CDR2 SYGVKD. Written as DNA, the CDR3 is TGTGCCATCAGTGAGGTACGGGGGATCTACGAGCAGTACTTC. It translates to CAISEVRGIYEQYF.

The J gene is TRBJ2-1, the V gene TRBV4-3; D might be TRBD1 (5 bases). The CDR3 covers 16 residues. Germline CDR1 and CDR2: LGHNA and YSLEER. Trimming pared 0 bases from V and 4 bases from J, leaving 13 bases between. The CDR3 reads CASSQDWGEPYNEQFF. The CDR3 nucleotides are TGCGCCAGCAGCCAAGATTGGGGCGAGCCGTACAATGAGCAGTTCTTC.

The V call is TRBV5-1, the J call TRBJ1-5; TRBD1 is a possible D gene (6 bases). Germline loops: CDR1 SGHRS, CDR2 YFSETQ. CDR3 size: 15 residues. The V end was cut by 0 bases, the J end by 6 bases, with 13 bases between. The CDR3 DNA follows: TGCGCCAGCAGCTTGGACGGAACAGGGAGTCAGCCCCAGCATTTT. Residues: CASSLDGTGSQPQHF. Using reference TRBV5-1 and TRBJ1-5 for the parts outside the CDR3, the full variable domain is KAGVTQTPRYLIKTRGQQVTLSCSPISGHRSVSWYQQTPGQGLQFLFEYFSETQRNKGNFPGRFSGRQFSNSRSEMNVSTLELGDSALYLCASSLDGTGSQPQHFGDGTRLSIL.

This rearrangement joins TRBV7-8 to TRBJ1-3; TRBD1 matches 11 bases. V shed 1 base and J 0 bases; nucleotides not matched to a gene: 5. The CDR3 covers 18 residues. From germline, CDR1 is SGHVS and CDR2 FQNEAQ. The CDR3 is CASSLGGTGGYSGNTIYF. The CDR3 DNA is TGTGCCAGCAGCTTAGGGGGGACAGGGGGTTACTCTGGAAACACCATATATTTT.

This chain connects TRBV2 to TRBJ2-7; 9 nucleotides align to TRBD2. CDR1 SNHLY and CDR2 FYNNEI come from the germline V gene. The V gene end was trimmed by 4 bases and the J gene end by 2 bases; junction bases not matched to a gene: 3. The length of the CDR3 is 14 residues. Written as DNA, the CDR3 is TGTGCCAGCAGTGGCGGGAGGGCCGCCTACGAGCAGTACTTC. This gives the protein CASSGGRAAYEQYF.

The V call is TRBV7-9, the J call TRBJ2-1; D uncertain. CDR3 length equals 11 residues. The germline V gene encodes CDR1 SEHNR and CDR2 FQNEAQ (reference sequence). The V end lost 3 bases, the J end lost 9 bases, and 6 bases lay between the germline ends. Written as DNA, the CDR3 is TGTGCCAGCAGCTTGAATATTGAGCAGTTCTTC. It specifies CASSLNIEQFF.

The chain recombines TRBV12-3 or TRBV12-4 with TRBJ2-3; D is unresolved. This CDR3 is 13 amino acids long. V was shortened by 3 bases and J by 2 bases, with 6 bases between the two germline ends. In DNA, the CDR3 is TGTGCCAGCAGTTTCCTCGACACAGATACGCAGTATTTT. This codes for CASSFLDTDTQYF.

The V gene is TRBV7-2, the J gene TRBJ1-2, with 9 bases matching TRBD1. The V and J ends lost 5 bases and 3 bases, in that order; junction bases with no gene match: 10. The germline CDR1 and CDR2 sequences are SGHTA and FQGNSA. The CDR3 has 16 residues. The CDR3 sequence is CASSPLGQGVDYGYTF. In nucleotides, the CDR3 is TGTGCCAGCAGCCCCCTGGGACAGGGAGTGGACTATGGCTACACCTTC.

The V call is TRBV9, the J call TRBJ2-1; TRBD1 aligns across 9 bases. The CDR3 sequence is 14 residues long. Germline assignment: CDR1 SGDLS and CDR2 YYNGEE. V lost 4 bases, J lost 7 bases, and 6 bases stayed unmatched. CDR3 bases: TGTGCCAGCAGCTACCAACAGGGGGCTAATGAGCAGTTCTTC. It specifies CASSYQQGANEQFF.

The chain recombines TRBV6-6 with TRBJ1-5; maybe TRBD1 (6 bases). The V and J ends lost 10 bases and 6 bases respectively, with 16 bases between them. Germline loops: CDR1 MNHNY, CDR2 SVGAGI (reference sequence). The CDR3 extends over 13 amino acids. CDR3 sequence reads: CATRGQISQPQHF. The CDR3 DNA sequence: TGTGCCACCCGAGGACAGATTAGTCAGCCCCAGCATTTT.

V usage is TRBV6-5 and J usage is TRBJ1-4, with D possibly matching TRBD1 (5 bases). V gave up 6 bases and J gave up 5 bases, with 16 bases separating them. CDR3 length: 15 amino acids. Germline CDR1 reads MNHEY; CDR2 reads SVGAGI. The CDR3 bases are TGTGCCAGCAGCCAGACGGGGCTAAACAATGAAAAACTGTTTTTT. Translation gives CASSQTGLNNEKLFF.

The chain carries TRBV4-2 and TRBJ1-1, with no clear D. The CDR3 loop spans 16 amino acids. The germline V gene has CDR1 LGHNA and CDR2 YNFKEQ. Trimming took 1 base from V and 0 from J, leaving 12 bases between them. The CDR3 is CASSQVGLRMNTEAFF. In DNA, the CDR3 is TGTGCCAGCAGCCAAGTAGGGCTAAGGATGAACACTGAAGCTTTCTTT.

The V and J genes are TRBV29-1 and TRBJ2-1; D is uncertain. Germline CDR1 and CDR2: SQVTM and ANQGSEA. The length of the CDR3 is 12 residues. V shed 2 bases and J shed 9 bases, with 11 bases lying between them. The CDR3 reads CSVELVRAEQFF. The CDR3 DNA reads TGCAGCGTTGAATTAGTTCGTGCTGAGCAGTTCTTC.

The chain joins TRBV11-1 to TRBJ2-7; D not resolved. Germline CDR1 reads SGHAT; CDR2 reads FQDESV (reference sequence). Trimming cost V 1 base and J 3 bases, with 10 bases left between them. This CDR3 is built from 14 residues. CDR3 sequence reads: CASSLVMTDYEQYF. The CDR3 region has the DNA TGTGCCAGCAGCTTAGTAATGACCGACTACGAGCAGTACTTC.

This clone was recorded once. This chain connects TRBV6-6 to TRBJ2-7; 9 bases are shared with TRBD2. Trimming cost V 6 bases and J 3 bases; bases outside gene matches: 6. This CDR3 region has 14 residues. CDR1 MNHNY and CDR2 SVGAGI come from the germline V gene (reference sequence). CDR3 nucleotides: TGTGCCAGCAGACTAGCGGGTCCAGACTACGAGCAGTACTTC. This encodes CASRLAGPDYEQYF.

This chain connects TRBV7-6 to TRBJ1-2; TRBD1 agrees at 11 bases. In germline, CDR1 is SGHVS, CDR2 FNYEAQ. Trimming at V came to 8 bases and at J to 0 bases, leaving 5 bases not matched to a gene. The CDR3 is made up of 15 amino acids. CDR3 coding DNA: TGTGCCAGCGGTACGGGACAGGGGGCTAACTATGGCTACACCTTC. This gives the protein CASGTGQGANYGYTF.

V and J are TRBV5-4 and TRBJ2-5; TRBD1 aligns across 7 bases. J was trimmed by 2 bases and V by 4 bases; bases with no gene match: 8. Germline CDR1 reads SGHNT; CDR2 reads YYREEE (reference sequence). This CDR3 is built from 15 residues. DNA of the CDR3: TGTGCCAGCAGCCGGGGCCCCAGGGGGCAAGAGACCCAGTACTTC. The encoded protein is CASSRGPRGQETQYF.

The rearrangement joins TRBV19 to TRBJ2-2; D ambiguous. The germline V gene encodes CDR1 LNHDA and CDR2 SQIVND (reference sequence). Trimming took 5 bases from V and 6 from J, leaving 13 bases between them. The CDR3 spans 14 residues. The CDR3 DNA sequence: TGTGCCAGTAGTCCAAAAATCACTCCCGGGGAGCTGTTTTTT. Translated, it gives CASSPKITPGELFF.

The J gene is TRBJ2-7, the V gene TRBV6-5, with D possibly matching TRBD2 (6 bases). The CDR3 is 12 amino acids. V was shortened by 7 bases and J by 3 bases, with 10 bases between the two germline ends. From germline, CDR1 is MNHEY and CDR2 SVGAGI. The CDR3 here is CASMGLRYEQYF. CDR3 DNA sequence: TGTGCCAGCATGGGACTCCGCTACGAGCAGTACTTC.

The chain joins TRBV27 to TRBJ2-4; D is perhaps TRBD1 (5 bases). The CDR3 consists of 17 residues. Between the trimmed V and J ends, which lost 2 bases and 0 bases, there was a span of 14 bases. Germline loops: CDR1 MNHEY, CDR2 SMNVEV (reference sequence). The CDR3 region is CASSLVGASLAKNIQYF. DNA for the CDR3: TGTGCCAGCAGTTTAGTTGGGGCCTCTCTAGCCAAAAACATTCAGTACTTC.

This sequence joins TRBV9 and TRBJ2-5, with D perhaps TRBD1 or TRBD2 (5 bases each). V was clipped by 5 bases and J by 2 bases, with 16 bases between them. The CDR3 sequence is 15 residues long. CDR1 SGDLS and CDR2 YYNGEE come from the germline V gene. CDR3 in DNA: TGTGCCAGCAGTTTTCTTGGGACCGCTCAAGAGACCCAGTACTTC. Protein: CASSFLGTAQETQYF.

The rearrangement uses TRBV5-1 and TRBJ2-2, with TRBD1 identical over 7 bases. The trim removed 0 bases at V and 6 bases at J, leaving 14 bases unmatched. The CDR3 has 18 residues. Germline CDR1 and CDR2: SGHRS and YFSETQ. In nucleotides, the CDR3 is TGCGCCAGCAGCTTGGCCGTCCGAACGCTAGGGGGCCCCGGGGAGCTGTTTTTT. It translates to CASSLAVRTLGGPGELFF.

This sequence joins TRBV11-3 and TRBJ1-1, with D uncertain. CDR1 is SGHNT, CDR2 YENEEA, per germline. The CDR3 is 12 residues long. V was shortened by 7 bases and J by 3 bases, with 9 bases between the two germline ends. In nucleotides, the CDR3 is TGTGCCAGCAACAAAAAGGACACTGAAGCTTTCTTT. Its protein is CASNKKDTEAFF.

V is TRBV12-5 and J is TRBJ1-1, with 7 bases identical to TRBD1. CDR1 LGHNT and CDR2 FRNRAP come from the germline V gene. With 6 bases clipped from V and 5 bases from J, the junction kept 9 bases outside the gene matches. The CDR3 covers 14 residues. Written as DNA, the CDR3 is TGTGCTAGTGGACCTGACAGGGCGGGGACTGAAGCTTTCTTT. It yields the protein CASGPDRAGTEAFF.

The chain has TRBV14 and TRBJ1-5; a possible D gene is TRBD1 (6 bases). The V end lost 2 bases, the J end lost 7 bases, and 12 bases lay between the germline ends. CDR3 length equals 14 residues. Germline V gene data show CDR1 as SGHDN and CDR2 as FVKESK. The CDR3 is CASSQTGFDQPQHF. As DNA, the CDR3 is TGTGCCAGCAGCCAAACAGGGTTCGACCAGCCCCAGCATTTT.

The chain has TRBV11-2 and TRBJ1-1, with D unclear. V lost 1 base and J lost 5, with 8 bases in between. The CDR3 covers 13 residues. The germline V gene has CDR1 SGHAT and CDR2 FQNNGV. CDR3 sequence reads: CASSLGHWTEAFF. The CDR3 nucleotides read TGTGCCAGCAGCTTAGGTCACTGGACTGAAGCTTTCTTT.

This chain connects TRBV6-2 or TRBV6-3 to TRBJ2-7, with 8 bases lining up with TRBD1. Germline V gene lookup returns CDR1 MNHEY and CDR2 SVGEGT. Trimming at V came to 4 bases and at J to 1 base, leaving 9 bases not matched to a gene. The CDR3 totals 16 residues. Written as DNA, the CDR3 is TGTGCCAGCAGTTCGAGGGACAGGAAAGGGTCCTACGAGCAGTACTTC. This codes for CASSSRDRKGSYEQYF.

The V call is TRBV29-1, the J call TRBJ2-1; 10 bases map to TRBD1. Germline-derived CDR1 and CDR2 are SQVTM and ANQGSEA. Trimming took 7 bases from V and 4 from J; bases not matched to a gene: 10. This CDR3 contains 15 residues. The CDR3 bases are TGCAGCGCCCGCCGACAGGGGGCGTCATACAATGAGCAGTTCTTC. Translated: CSARRQGASYNEQFF.

The rearrangement joins TRBV11-3 to TRBJ2-2, with 9 bases lining up with TRBD1. This CDR3 comprises 15 residues. J was trimmed by 5 bases and V by 1 base; bases with no gene match: 2. Germline V gene lookup returns CDR1 SGHNT and CDR2 YENEEA. This CDR3 is CASSLVTGGTGELFF. The CDR3 nucleotides read TGTGCCAGCAGCTTAGTGACAGGGGGTACCGGGGAGCTGTTTTTT. Using reference TRBV11-3 and TRBJ2-2 for the parts outside the CDR3, the full variable domain is EAGVVQSPRYKIIEKKQPVAFWCNPISGHNTLYWYLQNLGQGPELLIRYENEEAVDDSQLPKDRFSAERLKGVDSTLKIQPAELGDSAVYLCASSLVTGGTGELFFGEGSRLTVL.

The chain uses TRBV19 and TRBJ2-1, with 8 bases matching TRBD2. Germline CDR1 reads LNHDA; CDR2 reads SQIVND (reference sequence). CDR3 length: 15 residues. V was pared by 10 bases and J by 4 bases, with 12 bases of the junction left unmatched. This CDR3 reads CATLPVAGTYNEQFF. In nucleotides, the CDR3 is TGTGCCACCCTTCCTGTAGCGGGGACTTACAATGAGCAGTTCTTC.

V usage is TRBV10-3 and J usage is TRBJ1-2; the D is unclear. Germline-derived CDR1 and CDR2 are ENHRY and SYGVKD. V was clipped by 11 bases and J by 2 bases, with 24 bases between them. CDR3 length equals 16 residues. CDR3: CASASDGTKSNYGYTF. CDR3 nucleotide sequence: TGTGCCTCCGCCTCGGATGGAACAAAAAGCAACTATGGCTACACCTTC.